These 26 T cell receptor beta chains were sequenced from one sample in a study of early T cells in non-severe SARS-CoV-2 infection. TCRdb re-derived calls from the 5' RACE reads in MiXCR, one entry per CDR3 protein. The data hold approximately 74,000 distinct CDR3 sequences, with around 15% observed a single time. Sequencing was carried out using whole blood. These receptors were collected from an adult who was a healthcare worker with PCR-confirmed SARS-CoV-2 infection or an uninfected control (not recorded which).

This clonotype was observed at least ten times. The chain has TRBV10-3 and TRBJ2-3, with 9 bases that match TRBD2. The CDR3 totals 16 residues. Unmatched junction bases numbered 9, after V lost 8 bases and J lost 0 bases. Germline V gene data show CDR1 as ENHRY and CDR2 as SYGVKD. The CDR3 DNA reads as TGTGCCATCGCCGCTTTACTAGCGGGTAGCACAGATACGCAGTATTTT. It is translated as CAIAALLAGSTDTQYF.

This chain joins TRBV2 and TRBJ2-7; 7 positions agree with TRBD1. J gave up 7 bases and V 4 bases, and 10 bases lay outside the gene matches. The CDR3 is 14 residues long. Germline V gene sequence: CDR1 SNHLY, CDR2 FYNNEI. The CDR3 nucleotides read TGTGCCAGCAGTGGTGGAAAGGGGGCTGTAGAGCAGTACTTC. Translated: CASSGGKGAVEQYF.

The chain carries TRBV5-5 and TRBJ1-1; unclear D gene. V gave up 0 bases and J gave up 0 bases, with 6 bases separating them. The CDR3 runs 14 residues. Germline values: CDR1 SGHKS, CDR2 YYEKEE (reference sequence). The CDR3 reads CASSLAFVNTEAFF. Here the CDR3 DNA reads TGTGCCAGCAGCTTGGCTTTCGTGAACACTGAAGCTTTCTTT.

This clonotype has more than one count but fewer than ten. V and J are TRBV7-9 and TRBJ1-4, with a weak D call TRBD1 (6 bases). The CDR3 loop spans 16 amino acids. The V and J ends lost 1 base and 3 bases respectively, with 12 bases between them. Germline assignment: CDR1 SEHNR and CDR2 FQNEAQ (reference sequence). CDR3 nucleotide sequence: TGTGCCAGCAGCTTAGGGCAGGGGCGGCCTAATGAAAAACTGTTTTTT. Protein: CASSLGQGRPNEKLFF. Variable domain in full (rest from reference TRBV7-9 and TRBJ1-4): DTGVSQNPRHKITKRGQNVTFRCDPISEHNRLYWYRQTLGQGPEFLTYFQNEAQLEKSRLLSDRFSAERPKGSFSTLEIQRTEQGDSAMYLCASSLGQGRPNEKLFFGSGTQLSVL.

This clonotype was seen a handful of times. The CDR3 nucleotides read TGTGCCAGCAGTATGACACCTGATACAACCGGGGAGCTGTTTTTT. Translated, it gives CASSMTPDTTGELFF. This chain joins TRBV6-1 and TRBJ2-2; no definite D call. The CDR3 totals 15 residues. Germline lookup yields CDR1 MNHNS and CDR2 SASEGT. V lost 5 bases, J lost 5 bases, and 15 bases lay in between.

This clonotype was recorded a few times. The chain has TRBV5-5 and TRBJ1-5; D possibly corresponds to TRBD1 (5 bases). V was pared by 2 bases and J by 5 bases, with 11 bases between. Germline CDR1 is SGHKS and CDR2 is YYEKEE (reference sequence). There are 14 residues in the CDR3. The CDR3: CASSFLGRDQPQHF. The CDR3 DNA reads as TGTGCCAGCAGCTTTTTGGGGCGTGATCAGCCCCAGCATTTT. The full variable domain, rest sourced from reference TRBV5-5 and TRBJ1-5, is DAGVTQSPTHLIKTRGQQVTLRCSPISGHKSVSWYQQVLGQGPQFIFQYYEKEERGRGNFPDRFSARQFPNYSSELNVNALLLGDSALYLCASSFLGRDQPQHFGDGTRLSIL.

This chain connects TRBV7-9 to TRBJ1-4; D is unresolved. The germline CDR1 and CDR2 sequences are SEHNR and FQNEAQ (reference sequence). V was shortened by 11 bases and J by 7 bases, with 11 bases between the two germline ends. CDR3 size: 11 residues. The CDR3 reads CASSGGEKLFF. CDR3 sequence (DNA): TGTGCCTCCTCGGGCGGTGAAAAACTGTTTTTT. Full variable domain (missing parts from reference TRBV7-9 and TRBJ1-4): DTGVSQNPRHKITKRGQNVTFRCDPISEHNRLYWYRQTLGQGPEFLTYFQNEAQLEKSRLLSDRFSAERPKGSFSTLEIQRTEQGDSAMYLCASSGGEKLFFGSGTQLSVL.

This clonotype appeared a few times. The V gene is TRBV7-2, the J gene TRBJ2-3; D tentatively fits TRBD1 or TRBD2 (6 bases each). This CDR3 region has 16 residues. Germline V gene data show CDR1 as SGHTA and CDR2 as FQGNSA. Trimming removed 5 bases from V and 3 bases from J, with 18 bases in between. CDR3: CASSPPGAKKTDTQYF. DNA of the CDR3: TGTGCCAGCAGCCCCCCGGGGGCTAAAAAAACAGATACGCAGTATTTT. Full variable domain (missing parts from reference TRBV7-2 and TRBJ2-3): GAGVSQSPSNKVTEKGKDVELRCDPISGHTALYWYRQSLGQGLEFLIYFQGNSAPDKSGLPSDRFSAERTGGSVSTLTIQRTQQEDSAVYLCASSPPGAKKTDTQYFGPGTRLTVL.

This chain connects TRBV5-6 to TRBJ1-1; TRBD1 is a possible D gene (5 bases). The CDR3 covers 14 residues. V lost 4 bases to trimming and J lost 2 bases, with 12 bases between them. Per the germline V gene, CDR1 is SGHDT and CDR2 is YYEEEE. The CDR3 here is CASSRKTANTEAFF. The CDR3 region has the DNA TGTGCCAGCAGCCGAAAGACAGCTAACACTGAAGCTTTCTTT.

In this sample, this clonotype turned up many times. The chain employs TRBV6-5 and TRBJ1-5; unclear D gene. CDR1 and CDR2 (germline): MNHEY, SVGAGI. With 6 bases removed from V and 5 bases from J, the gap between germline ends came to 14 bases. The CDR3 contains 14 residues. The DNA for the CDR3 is TGTGCCAGCAGACGACACTTCGGGGATCAGCCCCAGCATTTT. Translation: CASRRHFGDQPQHF.

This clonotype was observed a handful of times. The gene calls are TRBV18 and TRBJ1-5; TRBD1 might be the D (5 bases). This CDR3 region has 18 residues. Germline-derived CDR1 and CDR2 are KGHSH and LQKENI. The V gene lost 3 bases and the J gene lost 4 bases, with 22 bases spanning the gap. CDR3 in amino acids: CASSPLRLAGEGNQPQHF. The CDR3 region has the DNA TGTGCCAGCTCACCTTTACGGCTCGCCGGAGAGGGGAATCAGCCCCAGCATTTT.

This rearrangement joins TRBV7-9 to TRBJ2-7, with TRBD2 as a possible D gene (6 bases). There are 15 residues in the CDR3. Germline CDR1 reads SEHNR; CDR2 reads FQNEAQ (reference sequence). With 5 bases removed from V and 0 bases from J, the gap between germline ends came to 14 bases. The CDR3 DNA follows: TGTGCCAGCAGCCCAACCGGGACTTTCTCCTACGAGCAGTACTTC. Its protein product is CASSPTGTFSYEQYF.

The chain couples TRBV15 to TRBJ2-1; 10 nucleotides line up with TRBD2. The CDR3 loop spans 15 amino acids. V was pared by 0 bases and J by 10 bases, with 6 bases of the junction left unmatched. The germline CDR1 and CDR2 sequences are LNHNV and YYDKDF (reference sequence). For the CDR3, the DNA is TGTGCCACCAGCAGAGATAGCGGGGGGTTATTAGAGCAGTTCTTC. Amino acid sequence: CATSRDSGGLLEQFF.

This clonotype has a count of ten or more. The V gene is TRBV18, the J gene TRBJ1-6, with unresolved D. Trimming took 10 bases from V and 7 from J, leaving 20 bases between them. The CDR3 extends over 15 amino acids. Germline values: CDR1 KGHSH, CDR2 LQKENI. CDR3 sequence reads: CATTRTRDLNSPLHF. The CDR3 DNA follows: TGTGCCACCACACGGACGCGAGATTTAAATTCACCCCTCCACTTT. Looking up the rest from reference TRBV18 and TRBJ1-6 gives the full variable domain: NAGVMQNPRHLVRRRGQEARLRCSPMKGHSHVYWYRQLPEEGLKFMVYLQKENIIDESGMPKERFSAEFPKEGPSILRIQQVVRGDSAAYFCATTRTRDLNSPLHFGNGTRLTVT.

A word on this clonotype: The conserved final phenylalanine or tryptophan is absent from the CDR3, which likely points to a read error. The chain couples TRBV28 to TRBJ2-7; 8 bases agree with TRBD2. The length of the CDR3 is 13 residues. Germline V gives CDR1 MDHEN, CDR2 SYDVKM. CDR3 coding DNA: TGTTCCACGGGGGGGCAACCCTCCTACGAGCAGTACTCC. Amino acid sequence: CSTGGQPSYEQYS.

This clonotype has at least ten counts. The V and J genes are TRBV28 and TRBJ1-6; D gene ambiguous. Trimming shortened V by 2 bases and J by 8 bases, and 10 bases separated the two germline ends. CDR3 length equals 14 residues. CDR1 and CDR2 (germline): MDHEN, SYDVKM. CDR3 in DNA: TGTGCCAGCAGTTTAGAACAGCCCTATTCACCCCTCCACTTT. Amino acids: CASSLEQPYSPLHF.

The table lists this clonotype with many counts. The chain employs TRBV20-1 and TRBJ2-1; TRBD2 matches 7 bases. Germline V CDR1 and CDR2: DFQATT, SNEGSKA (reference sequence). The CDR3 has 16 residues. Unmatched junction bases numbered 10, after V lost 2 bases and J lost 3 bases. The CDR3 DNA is TGCAGTGCTAGATCCCCTGGGTGGGGGGGCTACAATGAGCAGTTCTTC. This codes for CSARSPGWGGYNEQFF.

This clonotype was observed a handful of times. CDR3 DNA: TGCAGTGCTAGAGGCCCTATCCGGGGGGGCGGGGATACGCAGTATTTT. Translating gives CSARGPIRGGGDTQYF. The rearrangement joins TRBV20-1 to TRBJ2-3, with 8 bases fitting TRBD2. J lost 6 bases, V lost 1 base, and 12 bases had no gene match. Per germline, CDR1 DFQATT and CDR2 SNEGSKA (reference sequence). The CDR3 loop spans 16 amino acids.

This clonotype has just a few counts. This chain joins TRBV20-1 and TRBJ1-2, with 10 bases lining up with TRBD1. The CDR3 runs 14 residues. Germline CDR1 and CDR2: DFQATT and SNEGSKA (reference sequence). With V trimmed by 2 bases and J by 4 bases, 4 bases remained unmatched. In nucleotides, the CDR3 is TGCAGTGCTAGATGGGGACAGGGGTCCTATGGCTACACCTTC. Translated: CSARWGQGSYGYTF.

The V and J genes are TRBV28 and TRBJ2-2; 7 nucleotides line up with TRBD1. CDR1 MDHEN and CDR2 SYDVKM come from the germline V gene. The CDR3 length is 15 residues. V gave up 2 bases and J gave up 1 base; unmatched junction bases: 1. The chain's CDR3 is CASSLTGVNTGELFF. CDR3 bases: TGTGCCAGCAGTTTAACAGGGGTGAACACCGGGGAGCTGTTTTTT.

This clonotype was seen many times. DNA for the CDR3: TGTGCCAGCAGCCTAGGACCCGTCAATGAGCAGTTCTTC. Translating it yields CASSLGPVNEQFF. The V gene is TRBV11-3, the J gene TRBJ2-1; unclear D gene. V gave up 5 bases and J gave up 6 bases, with 11 bases separating them. Germline V gene lookup returns CDR1 SGHNT and CDR2 YENEEA. The CDR3 sequence is 13 residues long.

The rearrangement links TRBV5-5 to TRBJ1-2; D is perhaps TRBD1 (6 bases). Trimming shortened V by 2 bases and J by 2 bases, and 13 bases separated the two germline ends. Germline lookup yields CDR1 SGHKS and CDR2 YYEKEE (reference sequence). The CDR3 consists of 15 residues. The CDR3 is CASSFRDTGNYGYTF. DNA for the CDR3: TGTGCCAGCAGCTTCCGGGACACGGGCAACTATGGCTACACCTTC.

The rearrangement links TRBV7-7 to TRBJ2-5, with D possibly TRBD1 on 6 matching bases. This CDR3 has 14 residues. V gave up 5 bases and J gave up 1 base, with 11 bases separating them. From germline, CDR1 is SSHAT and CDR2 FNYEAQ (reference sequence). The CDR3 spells CASSALQGQETQYF. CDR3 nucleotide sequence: TGTGCCAGCAGCGCGTTACAGGGCCAAGAGACCCAGTACTTC.

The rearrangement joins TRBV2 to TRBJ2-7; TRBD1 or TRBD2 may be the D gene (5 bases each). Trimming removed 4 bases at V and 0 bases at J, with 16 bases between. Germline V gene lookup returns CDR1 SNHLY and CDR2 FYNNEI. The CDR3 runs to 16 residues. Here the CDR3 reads CASSVASGRRSYEQYF. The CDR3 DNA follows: TGTGCCAGCAGTGTTGCTTCGGGACGCCGCTCCTACGAGCAGTACTTC.

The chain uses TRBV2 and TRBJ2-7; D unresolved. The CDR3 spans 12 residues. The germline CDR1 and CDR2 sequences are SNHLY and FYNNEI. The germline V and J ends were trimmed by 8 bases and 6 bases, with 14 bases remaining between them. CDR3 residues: CASGLGWLEQYF. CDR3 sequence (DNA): TGTGCCAGCGGTCTTGGCTGGCTCGAGCAGTACTTC.

The CDR3 sequence: CASSKAPQNYGYTF. CDR3 DNA: TGTGCCAGCAGCAAAGCGCCACAGAACTATGGCTACACCTTC. V is TRBV3-1 and J is TRBJ1-2, with unresolved D. The CDR3 has 14 amino acids. The germline V and J ends were trimmed by 5 bases and 2 bases, with 12 bases remaining between them. Germline assignment: CDR1 LGHDT and CDR2 YNNKEL (reference sequence).